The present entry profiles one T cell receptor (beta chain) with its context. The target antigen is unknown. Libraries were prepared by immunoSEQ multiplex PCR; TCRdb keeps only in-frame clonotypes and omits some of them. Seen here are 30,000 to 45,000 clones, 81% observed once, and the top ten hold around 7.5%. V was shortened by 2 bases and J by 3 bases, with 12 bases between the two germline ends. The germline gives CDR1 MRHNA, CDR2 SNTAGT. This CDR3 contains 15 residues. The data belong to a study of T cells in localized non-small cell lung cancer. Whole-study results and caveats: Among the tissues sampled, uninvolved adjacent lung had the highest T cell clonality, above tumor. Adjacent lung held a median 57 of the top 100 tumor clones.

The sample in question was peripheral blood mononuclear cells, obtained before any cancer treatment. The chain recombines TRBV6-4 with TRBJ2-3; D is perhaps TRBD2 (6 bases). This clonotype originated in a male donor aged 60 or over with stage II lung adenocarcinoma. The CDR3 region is CASSDEAGRTDTQYF. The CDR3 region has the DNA TGTGCCAGCAGTGACGAAGCGGGCAGAACAGATACGCAGTATTTT.